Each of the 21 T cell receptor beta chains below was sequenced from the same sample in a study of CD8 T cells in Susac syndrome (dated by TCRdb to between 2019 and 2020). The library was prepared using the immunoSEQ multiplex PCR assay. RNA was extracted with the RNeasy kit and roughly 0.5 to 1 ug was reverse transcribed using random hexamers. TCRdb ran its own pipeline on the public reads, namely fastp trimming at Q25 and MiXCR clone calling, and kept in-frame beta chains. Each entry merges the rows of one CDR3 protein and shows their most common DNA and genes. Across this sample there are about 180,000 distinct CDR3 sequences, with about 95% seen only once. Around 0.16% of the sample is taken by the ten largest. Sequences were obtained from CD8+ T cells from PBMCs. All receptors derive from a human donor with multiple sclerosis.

Here the CDR3 reads CASSLDHVPPYEQYF. DNA of the CDR3: TGTGCCAGCAGTTTAGACCATGTCCCCCCCTACGAGCAGTACTTC. The J gene is TRBJ2-7, the V gene TRBV28; D is uncertain. The V end was cut by 2 bases, the J end by 2 bases, with 13 bases between. Germline CDR1 and CDR2: MDHEN and SYDVKM. This CDR3 comprises 15 residues. The variable domain in full, completed from reference TRBV28 and TRBJ2-7, reads DVKVTQSSRYLVKRTGEKVFLECVQDMDHENMFWYRQDPGLGLRLIYFSYDVKMKEKGDIPEGYSVSREKKERFSLILESASTNQTSMYLCASSLDHVPPYEQYFGPGTRLTVT.

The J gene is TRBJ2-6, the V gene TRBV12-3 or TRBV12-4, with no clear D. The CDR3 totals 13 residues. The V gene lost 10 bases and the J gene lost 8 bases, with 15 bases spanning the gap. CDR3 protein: CATQPVLSNVLTF. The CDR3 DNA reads TGTGCCACCCAGCCAGTGTTGTCCAACGTCCTGACTTTC.

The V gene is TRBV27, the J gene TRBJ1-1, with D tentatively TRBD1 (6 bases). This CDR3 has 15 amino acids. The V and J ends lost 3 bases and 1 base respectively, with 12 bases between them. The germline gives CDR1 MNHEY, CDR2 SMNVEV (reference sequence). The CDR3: CASSFHRGGNTEAFF. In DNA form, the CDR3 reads TGTGCCAGCAGTTTCCATAGAGGGGGGAACACTGAAGCTTTCTTT.

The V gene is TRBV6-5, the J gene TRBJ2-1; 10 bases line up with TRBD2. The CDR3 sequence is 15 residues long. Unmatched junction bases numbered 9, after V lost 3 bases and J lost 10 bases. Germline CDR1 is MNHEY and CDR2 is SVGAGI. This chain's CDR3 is CASSYRASGSWEQFF. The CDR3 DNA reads TGTGCCAGCAGTTATAGGGCTAGCGGGAGTTGGGAGCAGTTCTTC.

CDR3 loop: CATAGQDSTDTQYF. The CDR3 DNA is TGTGCCACGGCCGGACAGGACAGCACAGATACGCAGTATTTT. The V and J genes are TRBV24-1 and TRBJ2-3; the match to TRBD1 covers 7 bases. The germline CDR1 and CDR2 sequences are KGHDR and SFDVKD. V shed 10 bases and J 0 bases; nucleotides not matched to a gene: 6. The CDR3 sequence is 14 residues long.

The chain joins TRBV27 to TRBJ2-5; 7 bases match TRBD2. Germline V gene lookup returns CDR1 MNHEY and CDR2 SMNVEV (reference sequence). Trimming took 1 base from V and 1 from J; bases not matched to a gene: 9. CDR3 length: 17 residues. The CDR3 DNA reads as TGTGCCAGCAGTTTATTAGCGGGTCGGCAGCTCCAAGAGACCCAGTACTTC. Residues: CASSLLAGRQLQETQYF.

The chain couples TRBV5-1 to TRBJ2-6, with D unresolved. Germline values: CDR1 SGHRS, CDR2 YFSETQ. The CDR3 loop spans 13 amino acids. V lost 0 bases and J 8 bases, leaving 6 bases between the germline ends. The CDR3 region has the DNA TGCGCCAGCAGCTTGGGACGGCCCAACGTCCTGACTTTC. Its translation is CASSLGRPNVLTF.

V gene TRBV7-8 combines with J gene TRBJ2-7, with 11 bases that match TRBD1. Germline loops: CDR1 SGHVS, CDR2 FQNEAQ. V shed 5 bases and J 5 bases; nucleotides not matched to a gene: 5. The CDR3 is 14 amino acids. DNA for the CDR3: TGTGCCAGCAGCACCGGGACAGGGGGGGACGAGCAGTACTTC. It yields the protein CASSTGTGGDEQYF.

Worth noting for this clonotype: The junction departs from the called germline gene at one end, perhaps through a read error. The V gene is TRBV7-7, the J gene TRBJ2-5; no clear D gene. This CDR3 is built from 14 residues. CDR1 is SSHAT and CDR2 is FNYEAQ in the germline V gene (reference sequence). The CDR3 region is CASSPRVGVETQYF. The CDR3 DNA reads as TGTGCTAGCAGCCCACGGGTTGGGGTAGAGACCCAGTACTTC.

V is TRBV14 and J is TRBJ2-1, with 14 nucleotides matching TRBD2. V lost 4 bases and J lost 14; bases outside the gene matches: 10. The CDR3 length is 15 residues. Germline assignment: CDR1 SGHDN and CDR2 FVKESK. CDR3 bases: TGTGCCAGCAGCCCACTGACTAGCGGGAGGGCCTGGGAGTTCTTC. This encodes CASSPLTSGRAWEFF.

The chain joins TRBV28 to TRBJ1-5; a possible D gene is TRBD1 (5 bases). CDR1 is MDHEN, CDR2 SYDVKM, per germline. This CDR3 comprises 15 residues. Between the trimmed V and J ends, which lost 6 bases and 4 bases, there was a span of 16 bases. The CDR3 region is CASSSGTGYNQPQHF. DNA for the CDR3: TGTGCCAGCAGCTCAGGGACCGGTTATAATCAGCCCCAGCATTTT.

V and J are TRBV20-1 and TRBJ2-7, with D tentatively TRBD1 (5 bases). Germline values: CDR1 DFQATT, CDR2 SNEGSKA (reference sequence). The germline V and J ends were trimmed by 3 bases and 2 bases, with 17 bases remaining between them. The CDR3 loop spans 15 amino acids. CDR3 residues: CSARAQQAIPYEQYF. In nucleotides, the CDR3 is TGCAGTGCTAGGGCCCAACAGGCTATACCCTACGAGCAGTACTTC.

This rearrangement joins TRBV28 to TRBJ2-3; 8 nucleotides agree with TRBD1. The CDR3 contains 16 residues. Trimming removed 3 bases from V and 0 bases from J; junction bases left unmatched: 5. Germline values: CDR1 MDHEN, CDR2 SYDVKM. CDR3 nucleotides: TGTGCCAGCAGTTTCCCTCGACAGGGGAGCACAGATACGCAGTATTTT. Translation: CASSFPRQGSTDTQYF.

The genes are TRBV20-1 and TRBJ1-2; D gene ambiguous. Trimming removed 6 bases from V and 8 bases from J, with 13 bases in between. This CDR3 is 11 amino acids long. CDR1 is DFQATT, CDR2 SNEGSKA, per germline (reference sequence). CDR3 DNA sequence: TGCAGTGCCTCGGACCTCAGCGGCTACACCTTC. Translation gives CSASDLSGYTF.

The CDR3 DNA follows: TGTGCCAGCAGCCCCAGGACAGGGGGCAACGGGGAGCTGTTTTTT. Translation: CASSPRTGGNGELFF. The chain carries TRBV7-9 and TRBJ2-2; TRBD1 agrees at 11 bases. CDR3 length: 15 residues. Germline CDR1 and CDR2: SEHNR and FQNEAQ (reference sequence). The junction had 6 bases not matched to a gene; V was cut back by 5 bases and J by 7 bases.

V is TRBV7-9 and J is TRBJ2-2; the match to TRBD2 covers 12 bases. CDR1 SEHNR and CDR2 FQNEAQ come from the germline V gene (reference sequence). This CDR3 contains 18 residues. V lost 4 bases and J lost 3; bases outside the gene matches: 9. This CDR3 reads CASSSAPWTSGDTGELFF. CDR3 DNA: TGTGCCAGCAGCTCGGCGCCCTGGACTAGCGGGGACACCGGGGAGCTGTTTTTT.

CDR3 coding DNA: TGCAGCGTTGAAGGGTTTGTTGGGTATGGCGCCTACGAGCAGTACTTC. Encoded protein: CSVEGFVGYGAYEQYF. The V call is TRBV29-1, the J call TRBJ2-7; D gene unclear. The CDR3 length is 16 residues. The V end lost 1 base, the J end lost 2 bases, and 18 bases lay between the germline ends. Germline V lookup: CDR1 SQVTM, CDR2 ANQGSEA.

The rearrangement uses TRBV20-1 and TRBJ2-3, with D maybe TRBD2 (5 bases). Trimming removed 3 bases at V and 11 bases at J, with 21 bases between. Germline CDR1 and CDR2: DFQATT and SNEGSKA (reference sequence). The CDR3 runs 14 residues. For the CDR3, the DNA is TGCAGTGCTAGTCCAGACCTCTCCCCGGGGATGCAGTATTTT. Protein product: CSASPDLSPGMQYF.

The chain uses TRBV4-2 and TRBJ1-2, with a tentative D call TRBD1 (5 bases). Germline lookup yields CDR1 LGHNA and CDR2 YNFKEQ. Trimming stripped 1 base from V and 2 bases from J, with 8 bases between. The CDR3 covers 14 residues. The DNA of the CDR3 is TGTGCCAGCAGCCAAGGGGGGGTCAACTATGGCTACACCTTC. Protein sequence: CASSQGGVNYGYTF.

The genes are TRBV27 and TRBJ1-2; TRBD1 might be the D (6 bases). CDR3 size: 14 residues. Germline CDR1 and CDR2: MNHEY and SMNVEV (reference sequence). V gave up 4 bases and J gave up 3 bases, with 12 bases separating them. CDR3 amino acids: CASSSSGHYYGYTF. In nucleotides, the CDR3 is TGTGCCAGCAGTTCATCGGGACACTACTATGGCTACACCTTC.

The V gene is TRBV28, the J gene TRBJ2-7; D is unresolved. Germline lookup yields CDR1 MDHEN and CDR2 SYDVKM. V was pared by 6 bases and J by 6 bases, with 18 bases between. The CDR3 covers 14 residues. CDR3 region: CASSPLGYWGEQYF. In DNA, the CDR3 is TGTGCCAGCAGCCCCCTCGGCTATTGGGGCGAGCAGTACTTC. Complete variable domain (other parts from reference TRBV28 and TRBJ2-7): DVKVTQSSRYLVKRTGEKVFLECVQDMDHENMFWYRQDPGLGLRLIYFSYDVKMKEKGDIPEGYSVSREKKERFSLILESASTNQTSMYLCASSPLGYWGEQYFGPGTRLTVT.